This is a list of T cell receptor beta chains from one sample in a study of T-cell reconstitution after alpha-beta-depleted transplantation in children. A single record per CDR3 protein comes from TCRdb applying MiXCR to the PCR reads. The sample contains about 610,000 distinct CDR3 sequences, 10% to 13% of which appear only once. The sequencing used PBMCs from the stem cell graft donor, collected from the stem cell graft. The receptors stem from a human donor who donated a stem cell graft to a child with acute myeloid leukemia. Both conserved end residues are part of each CDR3. The order of the fields is V gene, clone size, D gene, CDR3 protein. A D gene is named only where the DNA matches it firmly. A row's size may be missing; if present it is once, few, many or a size class.

TRBV6-2/TRBV6-3,few,TRBD1,CASSRDRGDYEQYF
TRBV20-1,many,NA,CSASGGMDTQYF
TRBV12-3/TRBV12-4,many,TRBD1,CASSSHRGDIQYF
TRBV7-2,few,TRBD2,CASSLEAGETHEQFF
TRBV7-2,NA,NA,CASSLSSGMGSYNEQFF
TRBV10-3,NA,NA,CAAGRGTDNTGELFF
TRBV5-6,few,NA,CASSSYPKEQYF
TRBV6-2/TRBV6-3,few,TRBD2,CASSPTSGSGKTQYF
TRBV29-1,many,NA,CSVFVPGGRYNEQFF
TRBV6-2/TRBV6-3,many,NA,CASSYIVLSYEQYF
TRBV12-3/TRBV12-4,few,NA,CASRSNTHRAGYTF
TRBV7-2,few,TRBD1,CASSDPDRGRTATQYF
TRBV6-2/TRBV6-3,few,TRBD2,CASSYSPPSGIYNEQFF
TRBV12-3/TRBV12-4,few,TRBD1,CASRFGQENQPQHF
TRBV20-1,many,NA,CSARDPLYEQYF
TRBV7-9,NA,NA,CASSPASGYEQYF
TRBV7-2,NA,NA,CASSLAGSTYNEQFF
TRBV20-1,NA,NA,CSARAFSEVLAKNIQYF
TRBV4-3,NA,NA,CASSQDRVNTGELFF
TRBV6-1,few,NA,CASIRPGSNYGYTF
TRBV12-3/TRBV12-4,NA,NA,CASSPRALYSNQPQHF
TRBV6-2/TRBV6-3,NA,NA,CASSNAGVPSSYNEQFF
TRBV6-1,NA,NA,CATIDWDGRGEQFF
TRBV20-1,few,TRBD1,CSAIPGQGHGYTF
TRBV14,NA,TRBD1,CASSQSQGAGGEQYF
TRBV28,NA,NA,CASTSEPYEQYF
TRBV12-3/TRBV12-4,many,NA,CASSPSTRTSTDTQYF
TRBV20-1,few,NA,CSAHPSEGYEQYF
TRBV20-1,NA,TRBD2,CSASLLAGYQETQYF
TRBV20-1,many,NA,CSAKPPRGGSSETQYF
TRBV7-2,few,TRBD2,CASSFSSGSRGETQYF
TRBV5-1,NA,NA,CASSLALDGDPYEQYF
TRBV28,few,TRBD1,CASVPGTGSYNEQFF
TRBV6-2/TRBV6-3,few,NA,CASRLENTGELFF
TRBV3-1,few,NA,CASSLQDPWGQFF
TRBV4-2,few,TRBD2,CASSQELAGRVDTQYF
TRBV12-3/TRBV12-4,NA,NA,CASKSESYEQYF
TRBV24-1,many,TRBD1,CATSDTGQGSYGYTF
TRBV7-9,few,NA,CASSTDRITGELFF
TRBV5-5,many,NA,CASKTTLARNIQYF
TRBV6-2/TRBV6-3,NA,NA,CASRPLGRPNTGELFF
TRBV7-8,many,NA,CASSLTETYEQYF
TRBV7-6,few,NA,CASSLADSLQFF
TRBV3-1,NA,TRBD2,CASSEAGGYYEQYF
TRBV20-1,NA,NA,CSARSQGSYNEQFF
TRBV5-1,NA,TRBD2,CASSSQRGRSNEQFF
TRBV5-1,NA,TRBD1,CASSTGQGLNTNTGELFF
TRBV12-3/TRBV12-4,few,TRBD1,CASSFGQGVDGYTF
TRBV27,few,TRBD1,CASSQTDRGHEKLFF
TRBV2,few,TRBD2,CAIIYSGSSYEQFF
TRBV6-2/TRBV6-3,few,NA,CASAEGYNEQFF